The 19 T cell receptor beta chains below all came from one sample that was sequenced in a study of neurological immune-mediated disorders. TCRdb recomputed calls from the 5' RACE reads with MiXCR, one row per CDR3 protein. The sample holds roughly 27,000 distinct CDR3 sequences, more than 2% seen once. Sequenced: PBMCs. These receptors originate from a woman aged 45-60 years with multiple sclerosis.

This clonotype occurred many times. The chain recombines TRBV20-1 with TRBJ2-7; D ambiguous. This CDR3 region has 13 residues. The V and J ends lost 0 bases and 2 bases respectively, with 8 bases between them. CDR1 and CDR2 from the germline V gene are DFQATT and SNEGSKA (reference sequence). The CDR3 protein is CSARDLRPYEQYF. In nucleotides, the CDR3 is TGCAGTGCTAGAGATCTAAGACCCTACGAGCAGTACTTC.

The sample holds many counts of this clonotype. The chain is built from TRBV12-3 or TRBV12-4 and TRBJ2-1, with D unclear. With 2 bases removed from V and 4 bases from J, the gap between germline ends came to 6 bases. The CDR3 consists of 13 residues. The CDR3 nucleotides read TGTGCCAGCAGTTTACGACAATACAATGAGCAGTTCTTC. It codes for CASSLRQYNEQFF.

This clonotype was observed many times. One end of the junction does not line up with germline, which may come from a read error. J is TRBJ1-5 and V is TRBV20-1, with a weak D call TRBD1 (6 bases). This CDR3 region has 13 residues. Germline V gives CDR1 DFQATT, CDR2 SNEGSKA (reference sequence). The CDR3 loop is CSAGGASNQPQNF. CDR3 in DNA: TGCAGTGCTGGGGGGGCTAGCAATCAGCCCCAGAATTTT.

This clonotype was counted many times. This chain connects TRBV12-3 or TRBV12-4 to TRBJ2-1; TRBD2 aligns across 7 bases. The CDR3 covers 14 residues. V shed 2 bases, J shed 9 bases, and the junction held 7 bases outside the gene matches. Written as DNA, the CDR3 is TGTGCCAGCAGTTTACTCCGGGAGGCCGGTGAGCAGTTCTTC. Encoded protein: CASSLLREAGEQFF.

The table lists this clonotype with many counts. The chain recombines TRBV12-3 or TRBV12-4 with TRBJ1-5; the D gene is possibly TRBD1 (6 bases). V gave up 5 bases and J gave up 8 bases, with 16 bases separating them. The length of the CDR3 is 14 residues. The chain's CDR3 is CASSTGFSGEPQHF. As DNA, the CDR3 is TGTGCCAGCAGTACAGGGTTTAGTGGGGAGCCCCAGCATTTT.

This clonotype was detected ten times or more. One junction end does not reproduce the germline sequence, and a read error may be involved. The rearrangement links TRBV12-3 or TRBV12-4 to TRBJ2-1; 9 bases fit TRBD2. The CDR3 extends over 12 amino acids. CDR3 in amino acids: CASSLQTSGVVF. In DNA, the CDR3 is TGTGCCAGCAGTTTGCAGACTAGCGGTGTAGTGTTC.

This clonotype appeared many times. The chain recombines TRBV25-1 with TRBJ1-5; 9 nucleotides agree with TRBD1. After removal of 6 bases from V and 4 bases from J, the junction contained 4 bases not matched to a gene. Per germline, CDR1 MGHDK and CDR2 SYGVNS. The CDR3 is 14 amino acids. This chain's CDR3 is CASRDRGLNQPQHF. The CDR3 DNA reads TGTGCCAGCAGGGACAGGGGCTTGAATCAGCCCCAGCATTTT.

This clonotype was seen a few times. This may be a read error: a much more frequent sequence differs by one nucleotide. V and J are TRBV6-7 and TRBJ1-1; D uncertain. TRBV6-7 is reported as an ORF; its role is uncertain. This CDR3 has 13 residues. V lost 6 bases and J lost 2, with 10 bases in between. The CDR3 is CASSVRHNTEAFF. CDR3 DNA sequence: TGTGCCAGCAGCGTCCGGCATAACACTGAAGCTTTCTTT.

This clonotype has a count of ten or more. This chain joins TRBV6-1 and TRBJ2-1; D uncertain. Trimming cost V 7 bases and J 7 bases, with 5 bases left between them. The CDR3 spans 10 residues. CDR1 is MNHNS and CDR2 is SASEGT in the germline V gene. The CDR3 sequence is CASNANEQFF. CDR3 in DNA: TGTGCCAGCAACGCTAATGAGCAGTTCTTC.

The chain recombines TRBV5-4 with TRBJ2-5; the D gene is possibly TRBD2 (5 bases). CDR1 and CDR2 (germline): SGHNT, YYREEE (reference sequence). The CDR3 is 15 residues long. V was pared by 2 bases and J by 2 bases, with 13 bases between. CDR3 coding DNA: TGTGCCAGCAGCTTTTCGGCGGGTCCACAAGAGACCCAGTACTTC. It yields the protein CASSFSAGPQETQYF. Variable domain in full (rest from reference TRBV5-4 and TRBJ2-5): ETGVTQSPTHLIKTRGQQVTLRCSSQSGHNTVSWYQQALGQGPQFIFQYYREEENGRGNFPPRFSGLQFPNYSSELNVNALELDDSALYLCASSFSAGPQETQYFGPGTRLLVL.

This clonotype has ten or more counts. This chain uses TRBV6-5 with TRBJ2-5; possibly TRBD2 for D (5 bases). The CDR3 totals 14 residues. Germline CDR1 reads MNHEY; CDR2 reads SVGAGI. V lost 0 bases and J 5 bases, leaving 10 bases between the germline ends. The DNA of the CDR3 is TGTGCCAGCAGTTACTCAATAGCGCCGGAGACCCAGTACTTC. Protein: CASSYSIAPETQYF.

This clonotype was seen at least ten times. One end of the junction varies from germline; a read error may be responsible. The chain combines TRBV6-1 with TRBJ1-6; possible D gene TRBD1, 5 bases. This CDR3 comprises 15 residues. CDR1 MNHNS and CDR2 SASEGT come from the germline V gene. The CDR3 here is CASIPSWGVSSPLNF. CDR3 DNA: TGTGCCAGCATCCCCTCTTGGGGGGTGAGTTCACCCCTCAACTTT.

The chain couples TRBV12-3 or TRBV12-4 to TRBJ1-1; D is ambiguous. The CDR3 has 12 residues. V was shortened by 3 bases and J by 6 bases, with 8 bases between the two germline ends. CDR3 bases: TGTGCCAGCAGTTTTGGGAGATCTGAAGCTTTCTTT. This gives the protein CASSFGRSEAFF.

By sample share, this clonotype is medium-sized. The chain combines TRBV5-1 with TRBJ2-5; TRBD1 aligns across 10 bases. The length of the CDR3 is 15 residues. CDR1 and CDR2 from the germline V gene are SGHRS and YFSETQ. J lost 1 base, V lost 3 bases, and 3 bases had no gene match. The CDR3 sequence: CASSSDRGIQETQYF. Written as DNA, the CDR3 is TGCGCCAGCAGCTCGGACAGGGGGATCCAAGAGACCCAGTACTTC.

This clonotype turned up a few times. Given the absence of the conserved phenylalanine or tryptophan at the CDR3 end, a read error is likely. This chain links TRBV11-2 with TRBJ2-1; D may be TRBD2 (6 bases). The V end was cut by 4 bases, the J end by 1 base, with 14 bases between. The CDR3 consists of 16 residues. CDR1 and CDR2 from the germline V gene are SGHAT and FQNNGV. The CDR3 here is CASSWEAGPSYNEQFN. The DNA for the CDR3 is TGTGCCAGCAGCTGGGAGGCGGGGCCATCCTACAATGAGCAGTTCAAC.

Many counts were recorded for this clonotype. V and J are TRBV20-1 and TRBJ2-5; 8 bases map to TRBD2. The V segment lost 0 bases and the J segment 4 bases; nucleotides outside the gene matches: 4. The germline gives CDR1 DFQATT, CDR2 SNEGSKA (reference sequence). The CDR3 consists of 14 residues. The chain's CDR3 is CSARDTSGRETQYF. The CDR3 DNA is TGCAGTGCTAGAGATACTAGCGGAAGAGAGACCCAGTACTTC.

This clonotype occurred many times. The chain has TRBV5-1 and TRBJ2-3, with TRBD2 as a possible D gene (6 bases). The CDR3 extends over 15 amino acids. Germline CDR1 SGHRS, CDR2 YFSETQ. Deletions cut 6 bases from V and 0 bases from J, with 14 bases between. CDR3 residues: CASTRRSGSTDTQYF. The CDR3 bases are TGCGCCAGCACTAGGAGGAGCGGGAGCACAGATACGCAGTATTTT.

The sample holds a few counts of this clonotype. The V call is TRBV20-1, the J call TRBJ2-3, with 7 bases identical to TRBD1. With 6 bases clipped from V and 4 bases from J, the junction kept 10 bases outside the gene matches. The germline gives CDR1 DFQATT, CDR2 SNEGSKA (reference sequence). There are 14 residues in the CDR3. CDR3 region: CSAYTGVVSDTQYF. The CDR3 region has the DNA TGCAGTGCCTACACAGGGGTTGTATCAGATACGCAGTATTTT.

This clonotype came up many times. The gene calls are TRBV12-3 or TRBV12-4 and TRBJ1-2, with 8 bases lining up with TRBD1. This CDR3 comprises 13 residues. J was trimmed by 7 bases and V by 1 base; bases with no gene match: 2. The CDR3 loop reads CASSLGQGPGYTF. CDR3 DNA: TGTGCCAGCAGTTTAGGACAGGGGCCTGGCTACACCTTC.